Listed below are T cell receptor beta chains from one sample, sequenced in a study of regulatory T cells in long-lasting Graves disease. TCRdb called the multiplex PCR reads again in MiXCR, with one record for every CDR3 protein. In the table there are fewer than 450,000 distinct CDR3 sequences, roughly a quarter of which are singletons. The sample consisted of peripheral blood mononuclear cells (PBMCs), taken when the disease was refractory, from a patient treated with antithyroid drugs. These receptors were obtained from a female donor with Graves disease. The CDR3 runs from the conserved cysteine through the conserved F or W. A D gene is named only where the DNA matches it firmly. A clone size is listed for some rows: how often the clone was seen (once, few, many), or a class if it is expanded.

CDR3 protein	CDR3 DNA	clone size	V gene	J gene	D gene
CASSPSASVPEQYF	TGTGCCAGCAGCCCATCCGCCTCTGTTCCCGAGCAGTACTTC	many	TRBV11-2	TRBJ2-7	NA
CASSEQRFGNTIYF	TGTGCCAGCAGTGAACAGCGGTTTGGAAACACCATATATTTT	NA	TRBV2	TRBJ1-3	NA
CATYKGGLNTEAFF	TGTGCCACCTACAAGGGGGGACTGAACACTGAAGCTTTCTTT	few	TRBV15	TRBJ1-1	NA
CASSLVGGPSPYEQYF	TGTGCCAGCAGCTTAGTTGGCGGTCCGAGTCCCTACGAGCAGTACTTC	NA	TRBV5-6	TRBJ2-7	NA
CASSFTSGRYEQYF	TGTGCCAGCAGTTTCACTAGCGGGAGATACGAGCAGTACTTC	few	TRBV28	TRBJ2-7	TRBD2
CASSLGDGRAADEQYF	TGTGCCAGCAGCTTAGGTGACGGGAGGGCCGCGGACGAGCAGTACTTC	NA	TRBV7-9	TRBJ2-7	TRBD2
CAWSSGLEAEAFF	TGTGCCTGGAGTTCAGGCCTCGAGGCTGAAGCTTTCTTT	few	TRBV30	TRBJ1-1	NA
CASSSYRGRYEQYF	TGTGCCAGCAGCAGCTACAGGGGTAGGTACGAGCAGTACTTC	many	TRBV5-6	TRBJ2-7	TRBD1
CASSPGRTSGRALARNIQYF	TGTGCCAGCAGCCCAGGGCGTACTAGCGGGAGGGCCCTAGCCAGAAACATTCAGTACTTC	NA	TRBV7-2	TRBJ2-4	TRBD2
CASSLTQGANQPQHF	TGTGCCAGCAGCTTAACACAGGGGGCCAATCAGCCCCAGCATTTT	NA	TRBV7-8	TRBJ1-5	TRBD1
CASSGGPTSNQPQHF	TGTGCCAGCAGTGGGGGACCGACTAGCAATCAGCCCCAGCATTTT	many	TRBV2	TRBJ1-5	NA
CASKQDPTGELFF	TGTGCCAGCAAACAAGACCCCACCGGGGAGCTGTTTTTT	NA	TRBV7-3	TRBJ2-2	NA
CARSGRGGYEQYF	TGTGCACGGAGCGGCAGGGGGGGCTACGAGCAGTACTTC	NA	TRBV30	TRBJ2-7	NA
CASSLGTGTSAAYTF	TGTGCCAGCAGTTTGGGGACAGGGACGTCTGCTGCCTACACCTTC	few	TRBV28	TRBJ1-2	TRBD1